This T cell receptor beta chain was identified during a study of blood T cell repertoires in COVID-19. Study in general: T cells, B-cell-depleted T cells, or PBMCs provided the cDNA or gDNA that served as material.

The table came from immunoSEQ multiplex PCR; TCRdb's copy has only in-frame clones and leaves some out. The sample has 350,000 to 500,000 clones; roughly 90% are singletons. Sequenced input: peripheral blood. This clonotype was obtained from a man in his late teens or twenties with COVID-19, enrolled during active disease.

CDR3: CASSLERSSYNEQFF. CDR3 DNA sequence: TGTGCCAGCAGCTTAGAGAGAAGCTCCTACAATGAGCAGTTCTTC. The chain carries TRBV7-8 and TRBJ2-1; D remains ambiguous. V lost 1 base and J lost 0, with 7 bases in between. Germline V CDR1 and CDR2: SGHVS, FQNEAQ. There are 15 residues in the CDR3.